This T cell receptor (beta chain) was recorded in a study of blood T cell repertoires in COVID-19. Across the whole study: The origin of the acute and convalescent COVID-19 samples was the United States, Italy and Spain.

Only in-frame clones appear in the TCRdb table, and some are missing; sequencing was by immunoSEQ multiplex PCR. The data contain 70,000 to 90,000 clones, around four fifths of them singletons. Germline V lookup: CDR1 SGHRS, CDR2 YFSETQ. The CDR3 has 16 amino acids. V was clipped by 4 bases and J by 3 bases; unmatched bases: 7. This sequence originates from a man in his 70s with acute or convalescent COVID-19. Sequencing was done on a sample of peripheral blood. The gene calls are TRBV5-1 and TRBJ1-3, with TRBD1 matching 10 bases. The CDR3 reads CASSSTGQGFGNTIYF. CDR3 bases: TGCGCCAGCAGCAGTACGGGACAGGGGTTTGGAAACACCATATATTTT. The variable domain in full, with the rest retrieved from reference TRBV5-1 and TRBJ1-3, is KAGVTQTPRYLIKTRGQQVTLSCSPISGHRSVSWYQQTPGQGLQFLFEYFSETQRNKGNFPGRFSGRQFSNSRSEMNVSTLELGDSALYLCASSSTGQGFGNTIYFGEGSWLTVV.